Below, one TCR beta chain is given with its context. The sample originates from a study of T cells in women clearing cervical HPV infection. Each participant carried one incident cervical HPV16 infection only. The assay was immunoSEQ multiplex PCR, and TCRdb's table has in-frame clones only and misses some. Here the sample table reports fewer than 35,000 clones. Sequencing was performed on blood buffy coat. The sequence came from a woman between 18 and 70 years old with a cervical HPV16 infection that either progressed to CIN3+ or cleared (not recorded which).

CDR3 region: CSAAETAGLAYEQYF. The part of the CDR3 DNA that was read is TGCAGCGCCGCAGAGACAGCGGGACTCGCCTACGAG. The chain is built from TRBV29-1 and TRBJ2-7; the match to TRBD2 covers 7 bases. The read halts 3 residues ahead of the CDR3 end, with the missing end drawn from the germline J gene. Losses at the gene ends were 7 bases for V and 2 bases for J; bases not matched to a gene: 14. CDR1 SQVTM and CDR2 ANQGSEA come from the germline V gene. The CDR3 has 15 residues.